These 30 T cell receptor beta chains came from one sample sequenced in a study of blood T cell repertoires in COVID-19. Generated by immunoSEQ multiplex PCR, the TCRdb table keeps only in-frame clones and is missing some. This table has about 140,000 clones, over 70% appearing once. The sequenced sample consisted of peripheral blood. These receptors were obtained from a man in his sixties or seventies who had recovered from COVID-19.

The chain uses TRBV6-2 or TRBV6-3 and TRBJ1-1, with unresolved D. There are 15 residues in the CDR3. CDR1 MNHEY and CDR2 SVGEGT come from the germline V gene. V was clipped by 0 bases and J by 9 bases, with 17 bases between them. CDR3 nucleotide sequence: TGTGCCAGCAGTTACTCGAGTCGGGGTCAAGTCCAAGCTTTCTTT. It specifies CASSYSSRGQVQAFF.

This chain connects TRBV6-5 to TRBJ2-7; 8 bases match TRBD1. The CDR3 sequence is 14 residues long. Trimming removed 5 bases from V and 3 bases from J; junction bases left unmatched: 6. Germline lookup yields CDR1 MNHEY and CDR2 SVGAGI. The CDR3 coding sequence is TGTGCCAGCAGTACCCTACAGGGGGTCTACGAGCAGTACTTC. It codes for CASSTLQGVYEQYF.

The J gene is TRBJ2-1, the V gene TRBV12-3 or TRBV12-4; maybe TRBD1 (5 bases). CDR3 length: 12 amino acids. Trimming left V 1 base short and J 8 bases short, with 6 bases between. This CDR3 reads CASSLGRDEQFF. Here the CDR3 DNA reads TGTGCCAGCAGTTTAGGCAGGGATGAGCAGTTCTTC.

This clone occurred a few times. This chain links TRBV27 with TRBJ1-6, with 9 nucleotides matching TRBD1. This CDR3 is 18 amino acids long. Germline V CDR1 and CDR2: MNHEY, SMNVEV (reference sequence). Trimming at V came to 0 bases and at J to 9 bases, leaving 12 bases not matched to a gene. The CDR3 nucleotides read TGTGCCAGCAGTTTATCGCTGGGACAGGGTAGCGGGATTTCACCCCTCCACTTT. Translating gives CASSLSLGQGSGISPLHF.

This chain uses TRBV30 with TRBJ2-7; TRBD1 might be the D (6 bases). CDR1 and CDR2 from the germline V gene are GTSNPN and SVGIG (reference sequence). Trimming took off 6 bases at V and 1 base at J, with 19 bases between the two ends. The CDR3 loop spans 15 amino acids. CDR3: CACKTGSSPSYEQYF. CDR3 nucleotide sequence: TGTGCCTGTAAAACAGGGAGTTCCCCTTCCTACGAGCAGTACTTC.

The chain links TRBV6-6 to TRBJ1-5; TRBD1 aligns across 10 bases. CDR3 length: 17 residues. Per germline, CDR1 MNHNY and CDR2 SVGAGI (reference sequence). The junction had 11 bases not matched to a gene; V was cut back by 6 bases and J by 3 bases. The CDR3 DNA reads as TGTGCCAGCAGCCGAACCCCGACAGGGGGCATCAATCAGCCCCAGCATTTT. This gives the protein CASSRTPTGGINQPQHF.

The gene calls are TRBV7-2 and TRBJ2-1; 8 bases align to TRBD2. The CDR3 has 15 residues. Germline V gene lookup returns CDR1 SGHTA and CDR2 FQGNSA. With V trimmed by 5 bases and J by 5 bases, 8 bases remained unmatched. The CDR3 here is CASSDTGTRNNEQFF. DNA of the CDR3: TGTGCCAGCAGCGATACCGGGACTAGAAACAATGAGCAGTTCTTC.

J is TRBJ1-4 and V is TRBV15; 8 nucleotides match TRBD1. Trimming cost V 1 base and J 6 bases; bases outside gene matches: 1. The CDR3 is made up of 14 amino acids. CDR1 is LNHNV and CDR2 is YYDKDF in the germline V gene (reference sequence). This CDR3 is CATSRGQGHEKLFF. DNA of the CDR3: TGTGCCACCAGCAGAGGACAGGGGCATGAAAAACTGTTTTTT.

V usage is TRBV5-1 and J usage is TRBJ1-1; D gene uncertain. The CDR3 has 14 residues. CDR1 and CDR2 (germline): SGHRS, YFSETQ. V dropped 3 bases and J dropped 1 base, with 10 bases sitting between them. The CDR3 DNA reads as TGCGCCAGCAGCTCTACAAACAGGAACACTGAAGCTTTCTTT. It yields the protein CASSSTNRNTEAFF.

This chain joins TRBV11-2 and TRBJ1-3; D perhaps matches TRBD1 (6 bases). Trimming pared 0 bases from V and 4 bases from J, leaving 16 bases between. The CDR3 runs 17 residues. Germline V CDR1 and CDR2: SGHAT, FQNNGV. The CDR3: CASSLDTTGYGGNTIYF. CDR3 DNA: TGTGCCAGCAGCTTAGATACGACAGGCTACGGAGGAAACACCATATATTTT.

This chain links TRBV2 with TRBJ1-6; D gene unclear. Per the germline V gene, CDR1 is SNHLY and CDR2 is FYNNEI. The CDR3 length is 13 residues. V was cut by 10 bases and J by 5 bases, with 12 bases left in between. The CDR3 loop reads CATRRENNSPLHF. For the CDR3, the DNA is TGTGCCACGCGTAGAGAAAATAATTCACCCCTCCACTTT. Looking up the rest from reference TRBV2 and TRBJ1-6 gives the full variable domain: EPEVTQTPSHQVTQMGQEVILRCVPISNHLYFYWYRQILGQKVEFLVSFYNNEISEKSEIFDDQFSVERPDGSNFTLKIRSTKLEDSAMYFCATRRENNSPLHFGNGTRLTVT.

The genes are TRBV5-1 and TRBJ2-7; D possibly corresponds to TRBD2 (6 bases). This CDR3 contains 15 residues. The germline V gene has CDR1 SGHRS and CDR2 YFSETQ. V was pared by 3 bases and J by 3 bases, with 16 bases between. DNA of the CDR3: TGCGCCAGCAGCTCCGGGGGAGGCCTGGGCTACGAGCAGTACTTC. Protein: CASSSGGGLGYEQYF.

This chain links TRBV18 with TRBJ1-4; TRBD1 aligns across 7 bases. The germline V gene has CDR1 KGHSH and CDR2 LQKENI. CDR3 length equals 14 residues. With V trimmed by 3 bases and J by 4 bases, 2 bases remained unmatched. The CDR3 coding sequence is TGTGCCAGCTCACCGGGACAGTATAATGAAAAACTGTTTTTT. Translated, it gives CASSPGQYNEKLFF.

The genes are TRBV5-6 and TRBJ2-7; 10 nucleotides match TRBD1. Germline values: CDR1 SGHDT, CDR2 YYEEEE. The CDR3 consists of 14 residues. The trim removed 4 bases at V and 7 bases at J, leaving 8 bases unmatched. The chain's CDR3 is CASSVGTGVYEQYF. The CDR3 coding sequence is TGTGCCAGCAGCGTCGGGACAGGGGTTTATGAGCAGTACTTC.

J is TRBJ2-1 and V is TRBV6-2 or TRBV6-3; D is perhaps TRBD2 (6 bases). Per germline, CDR1 MNHEY and CDR2 SVGEGT. The CDR3 has 15 amino acids. V was clipped by 4 bases and J by 2 bases, with 12 bases between them. Here the CDR3 reads CASSSHRTTYNEQFF. The CDR3, as DNA: TGTGCCAGCAGTTCCCACAGGACTACCTACAATGAGCAGTTCTTC.

The rearrangement uses TRBV6-6 and TRBJ2-3; 12 positions match TRBD2. The CDR3 totals 16 residues. Germline assignment: CDR1 MNHNY and CDR2 SVGAGI (reference sequence). Trimming cost V 6 bases and J 0 bases; bases outside gene matches: 4. CDR3 in DNA: TGTGCCAGCAGATTGACTAGCGGGAGTAGCACAGATACGCAGTATTTT. Amino acid sequence: CASRLTSGSSTDTQYF.

This chain joins TRBV7-6 and TRBJ2-5, with 11 bases fitting TRBD1. With 3 bases clipped from V and 5 bases from J, the junction kept 8 bases outside the gene matches. The CDR3 has 16 residues. Germline-derived CDR1 and CDR2 are SGHVS and FNYEAQ. The CDR3 DNA reads TGTGCCAGCAGCTTGGGGGACAGGGGGAGGTCTGAGACCCAGTACTTC. This encodes CASSLGDRGRSETQYF.

Notes on this clone: The CDR3 end shows no conserved phenylalanine or tryptophan, and so a read error is likely. No DNA is shown, since the ends of the CDR3 on it are uncertain; the CDR3 is the one TCRdb lists. The chain uses TRBV6-1 and TRBJ1-1; the table's D gene call, TRBD1, was not cross checked with the DNA. The V gene's germline CDR1 is MNHNS and CDR2 SASEGT. The CDR3 comprises 11 residues, both ends counted. The CDR3 is CASSDLGTFAL.

The chain combines TRBV7-2 with TRBJ1-2; possible D gene TRBD1, 5 bases. Per the germline V gene, CDR1 is SGHTA and CDR2 is FQGNSA. V lost 2 bases and J 8 bases, leaving 12 bases between the germline ends. This CDR3 spans 13 amino acids. CDR3 loop: CASSLRQGGGYTF. The DNA of the CDR3 is TGTGCCAGCAGCTTACGGCAGGGAGGGGGCTACACCTTC. The full variable domain, in which reference TRBV7-2 and TRBJ1-2 provide the parts outside the CDR3, is GAGVSQSPSNKVTEKGKDVELRCDPISGHTALYWYRQSLGQGLEFLIYFQGNSAPDKSGLPSDRFSAERTGGSVSTLTIQRTQQEDSAVYLCASSLRQGGGYTFGSGTRLTVV.

This chain links TRBV19 with TRBJ2-3; 13 bases align to TRBD2. The ends lost 4 bases at V and 0 bases at J; junction bases unmatched: 10. The CDR3 totals 19 residues. Germline V gives CDR1 LNHDA, CDR2 SQIVND (reference sequence). In DNA form, the CDR3 reads TGTGCCAGTAGTAGAAGGACTAGCGGGAGAGGGAGTAGCACAGATACGCAGTATTTT. It codes for CASSRRTSGRGSSTDTQYF.

The chain couples TRBV19 to TRBJ1-5; no clear D. Germline V CDR1 and CDR2: LNHDA, SQIVND (reference sequence). The V and J ends lost 1 base and 4 bases respectively, with 8 bases between them. The CDR3 contains 14 residues. In nucleotides, the CDR3 is TGTGCCAGTAGTATAGTGGCCGCTAATCAGCCCCAGCATTTT. It encodes CASSIVAANQPQHF.

This chain connects TRBV6-4 to TRBJ2-1; 14 bases align to TRBD2. The germline CDR1 and CDR2 sequences are MRHNA and SNTAGT. The length of the CDR3 is 15 residues. V was pared by 5 bases and J by 9 bases, with 6 bases of the junction left unmatched. The CDR3 region has the DNA TGTGCCAGCAGTCTGACTAGCGGGAGGGCCTTTGAGCAGTTCTTC. It translates to CASSLTSGRAFEQFF.

The V and J genes are TRBV30 and TRBJ2-7, with D possibly matching TRBD2 (5 bases). CDR3 size: 13 residues. CDR1 GTSNPN and CDR2 SVGIG come from the germline V gene (reference sequence). Trimming shortened V by 1 base and J by 4 bases, and 11 bases separated the two germline ends. CDR3 nucleotides: TGTGCCTGGAGTGGGACTGTATTTTACGAGCAGTACTTC. It specifies CAWSGTVFYEQYF.

The rearrangement joins TRBV4-1 to TRBJ1-1, with a possible D match to TRBD1 (5 bases). The CDR3 has 17 residues. With 1 base removed from V and 0 bases from J, the gap between germline ends came to 15 bases. Germline values: CDR1 MGHRA, CDR2 YSYEKL. CDR3 amino acids: CASSQGRRDRMNTEAFF. The DNA of the CDR3 is TGCGCCAGCAGCCAAGGCCGTCGTGACAGAATGAACACTGAAGCTTTCTTT.

The V gene is TRBV6-5, the J gene TRBJ2-1; D possibly corresponds to TRBD2 (6 bases). V dropped 0 bases and J dropped 0 bases, with 9 bases sitting between them. The CDR3 is made up of 16 amino acids. Germline CDR1 is MNHEY and CDR2 is SVGAGI. CDR3 bases: TGTGCCAGCAGTTACTCTGCCGGGAGCTCCTACAATGAGCAGTTCTTC. It translates to CASSYSAGSSYNEQFF.

The rearrangement uses TRBV15 and TRBJ2-1; D perhaps matches TRBD1 (5 bases). Per the germline V gene, CDR1 is LNHNV and CDR2 is YYDKDF (reference sequence). CDR3 length: 16 residues. Trimming pared 5 bases from V and 7 bases from J, leaving 21 bases between. The CDR3 nucleotides read TGTGCCACCAGCCGAGTAGACTTCACTACAGGTAATGAGCAGTTCTTC. This gives the protein CATSRVDFTTGNEQFF.

This clone has only a few counts. This chain joins TRBV24-1 and TRBJ2-3, with D possibly being TRBD1 (6 bases). V was pared by 5 bases and J by 5 bases, with 13 bases between. There are 14 residues in the CDR3. CDR1 and CDR2 (germline): KGHDR, SFDVKD. The CDR3 nucleotides are TGTGCCACCAGTGGGGGCAGAGGGGGAGATACGCAGTATTTT. This codes for CATSGGRGGDTQYF.

The chain couples TRBV19 to TRBJ1-1; 7 bases are shared with TRBD1. CDR1 and CDR2 (germline): LNHDA, SQIVND (reference sequence). The CDR3 runs 13 residues. Trimming cost V 7 bases and J 0 bases; bases outside gene matches: 2. In DNA, the CDR3 is TGTGCCAGTACAACAGGGGTGAACACTGAAGCTTTCTTT. It yields the protein CASTTGVNTEAFF.

This clone is a singleton in its sample. This sequence joins TRBV6-5 and TRBJ1-4; perhaps TRBD1 as D (5 bases). CDR3 length equals 13 residues. Germline V gives CDR1 MNHEY, CDR2 SVGAGI. The V gene lost 4 bases and the J gene lost 8 bases, with 11 bases spanning the gap. The chain's CDR3 is CASSWAGREKLFF. Here the CDR3 DNA reads TGTGCCAGCAGTTGGGCAGGGAGGGAAAAACTGTTTTTT.

This clone occurred once. The V and J genes are TRBV29-1 and TRBJ2-7; 9 bases fit TRBD2. The J call may not be correct, given that the DNA end is closer to TRBJ2-1. Germline loops: CDR1 SQVTM, CDR2 ANQGSEA. The CDR3 covers 14 residues. CDR3 DNA sequence: TGCAGCGTCCGAAGACTAGCGGCCTTCAATGAGCAGTTCTTC. It specifies CSVRRLAAFNEQFF.